The 23 T cell receptor beta chains in this list originate from one sample, sequenced in a study of T cell responses to AZD1222 COVID-19 vaccine. Profiled with immunoSEQ multiplex PCR; TCRdb holds only in-frame clones, not every one. The sample shows about 150,000 clones, approximately 90% of them seen only once. The source material was peripheral blood, sampled 28 days after the second AZD1222 dose. These receptors came from an adult who received the AZD1222 COVID-19 vaccine.

The CDR3 sequence is CASRQDGGNQPQHF. CDR3 bases: TGTGCCAGCAGGCAGGATGGAGGCAATCAGCCCCAGCATTTT. V is TRBV6-5 and J is TRBJ1-5; D not resolved. Per germline, CDR1 MNHEY and CDR2 SVGAGI. The CDR3 loop spans 14 amino acids. Trimming removed 6 bases from V and 2 bases from J, with 11 bases in between.

The chain carries TRBV6-5 and TRBJ1-5, with 7 bases lining up with TRBD1. The J segment lost 5 bases and the V segment lost 6 bases, leaving 4 bases of the junction unmatched. Germline V lookup: CDR1 MNHEY, CDR2 SVGAGI. The CDR3 extends over 13 amino acids. CDR3 region: CASRHTGDQPQHF. The CDR3 DNA reads TGTGCCAGCAGGCACACAGGGGATCAGCCCCAGCATTTT.

The rearrangement uses TRBV6-5 and TRBJ2-1; 12 bases align to TRBD2. This CDR3 has 15 residues. From germline, CDR1 is MNHEY and CDR2 SVGAGI. Trimming at V came to 5 bases and at J to 4 bases, leaving 3 bases not matched to a gene. The CDR3 DNA sequence: TGTGCCAGCAGTAGGACTAGCGGGGATTACAATGAGCAGTTCTTC. As protein: CASSRTSGDYNEQFF.

This sequence joins TRBV11-2 and TRBJ2-7, with a tentative D call TRBD1 (5 bases). CDR3 length: 16 residues. The germline V gene has CDR1 SGHAT and CDR2 FQNNGV. Trimming removed 11 bases from V and 1 base from J, with 24 bases in between. CDR3 nucleotide sequence: TGTGCCGTAAGCTCCCCCCGGCACAGGAGATCCTACGAGCAGTACTTC. Translated: CAVSSPRHRRSYEQYF.

The CDR3 reads CASSVQRTGEETQYF. CDR3 DNA sequence: TGTGCCAGCAGCGTCCAAAGGACAGGAGAAGAGACCCAGTACTTC. V usage is TRBV9 and J usage is TRBJ2-5; TRBD1 aligns across 7 bases. Unmatched junction bases numbered 7, after V lost 2 bases and J lost 3 bases. This CDR3 is built from 15 residues. Germline assignment: CDR1 SGDLS and CDR2 YYNGEE.

The chain links TRBV10-3 to TRBJ2-5, with 8 bases matching TRBD1. The CDR3 has 16 residues. From germline, CDR1 is ENHRY and CDR2 SYGVKD. V gave up 3 bases and J gave up 7 bases; unmatched junction bases: 13. The CDR3 is CAISDHGQGQEGTQYF. Written as DNA, the CDR3 is TGTGCCATCAGTGACCACGGACAGGGTCAGGAAGGGACCCAGTACTTC.

The genes are TRBV5-6 and TRBJ2-1; TRBD2 matches 13 bases. V dropped 4 bases and J dropped 2; count of bases not matched to a gene: 6. Germline assignment: CDR1 SGHDT and CDR2 YYEEEE. This CDR3 comprises 17 residues. CDR3 bases: TGTGCCAGCAGCCCGGGACTAGCGGGGACAACCTACAATGAGCAGTTCTTC. It codes for CASSPGLAGTTYNEQFF.

The gene calls are TRBV6-6 and TRBJ2-7, with D unresolved. The germline CDR1 and CDR2 sequences are MNHNY and SVGAGI (reference sequence). The germline V and J ends were trimmed by 2 bases and 0 bases, with 14 bases remaining between them. The CDR3 loop spans 16 amino acids. CDR3 sequence reads: CASSYKGLPLSYEQYF. The CDR3 DNA is TGTGCCAGCAGTTACAAAGGCCTGCCTCTCTCCTACGAGCAGTACTTC.

The chain employs TRBV13 and TRBJ2-7; TRBD1 matches 9 bases. The V segment lost 5 bases and the J segment 2 bases; nucleotides outside the gene matches: 4. Germline assignment: CDR1 PRHDT and CDR2 FYEKMQ (reference sequence). The CDR3 consists of 14 residues. The CDR3 here is CASSPRQGAYEQYF. CDR3 sequence (DNA): TGTGCCAGCAGCCCGCGACAGGGGGCCTACGAGCAGTACTTC.

This clone showed up just a few times. Distinct nucleotide sequences in the sample also encode this CDR3. This chain's CDR3 is CASSLGRGEQYF. The CDR3 nucleotides are TGTGCCAGCAGCTTAGGGAGAGGCGAGCAGTACTTC. The chain has TRBV7-9 and TRBJ2-7; D unclear. Germline V CDR1 and CDR2: SEHNR, FQNEAQ (reference sequence). V lost 1 base, J lost 6 bases, and 7 bases lay in between. This CDR3 region has 12 residues.

V and J are TRBV6-1 and TRBJ1-5; the D is unclear. With 2 bases removed from V and 5 bases from J, the gap between germline ends came to 7 bases. Germline lookup yields CDR1 MNHNS and CDR2 SASEGT. This CDR3 spans 13 amino acids. The DNA for the CDR3 is TGTGCCAGCAGTGAATTCCCCGATCAGCCCCAGCATTTT. Translating gives CASSEFPDQPQHF.

V usage is TRBV9 and J usage is TRBJ1-3; the D is unclear. V was trimmed by 1 base and J by 0 bases, leaving 14 bases between them. This CDR3 has 17 residues. Germline V gene lookup returns CDR1 SGDLS and CDR2 YYNGEE. The chain's CDR3 is CASSVNYQDSSGNTIYF. The CDR3 region has the DNA TGTGCCAGCAGCGTAAATTACCAGGATAGCTCTGGAAACACCATATATTTT.

This chain joins TRBV5-1 and TRBJ2-1, with D perhaps matching TRBD2 (5 bases). The CDR3 runs to 15 residues. In germline, CDR1 is SGHRS, CDR2 YFSETQ. Trimming took 5 bases from V and 0 from J, leaving 12 bases between them. CDR3 nucleotide sequence: TGCGCCAGCAGAGCTGCGGGTTCCTCCTACAATGAGCAGTTCTTC. Its protein product is CASRAAGSSYNEQFF.

The V call is TRBV4-1, the J call TRBJ1-6, with 7 bases fitting TRBD1. This CDR3 is 16 amino acids long. Germline-derived CDR1 and CDR2 are MGHRA and YSYEKL. The J segment lost 10 bases and the V segment lost 2 bases, leaving 11 bases of the junction unmatched. The CDR3 protein is CASSQTLGTADSPLHF. DNA for the CDR3: TGCGCCAGCAGCCAAACCCTCGGGACAGCCGACTCACCCCTCCACTTT.

This sequence joins TRBV19 and TRBJ2-1; 8 nucleotides agree with TRBD2. CDR1 is LNHDA, CDR2 SQIVND, per germline (reference sequence). With 4 bases clipped from V and 0 bases from J, the junction kept 2 bases outside the gene matches. CDR3 length: 15 amino acids. The CDR3 reads CASSTSGYSYNEQFF. The CDR3 bases are TGTGCCAGTAGTACTAGCGGGTACTCCTACAATGAGCAGTTCTTC.

This clone appeared a single time. This rearrangement joins TRBV2 to TRBJ2-1; 8 bases align to TRBD2. Germline V gives CDR1 SNHLY, CDR2 FYNNEI. CDR3 length: 16 amino acids. With V trimmed by 2 bases and J by 6 bases, 9 bases remained unmatched. The CDR3 nucleotides are TGTGCCAGCAGTGAAAGGTTAGCGGGACCCCGCAATGAGCAGTTCTTC. This encodes CASSERLAGPRNEQFF.

The J gene is TRBJ2-7, the V gene TRBV3-1 (or the pseudogene TRBV3-2); 11 nucleotides agree with TRBD1. The germline gives CDR1 LGHDT, CDR2 YNNKEL (reference sequence). J was trimmed by 5 bases and V by 4 bases; bases with no gene match: 4. CDR3 length: 14 residues. This CDR3 reads CASSPWDRGNEQYF. CDR3 DNA sequence: TGTGCCAGCAGCCCATGGGACAGGGGGAACGAGCAGTACTTC.

This chain connects TRBV5-1 to TRBJ2-5; D may be TRBD2 (5 bases). Deletions cut 1 base from V and 4 bases from J, with 17 bases between. The CDR3 has 16 residues. Per germline, CDR1 SGHRS and CDR2 YFSETQ. The CDR3 loop is CASSLQIASTAETQYF. In DNA form, the CDR3 reads TGCGCCAGCAGCTTGCAGATCGCTAGCACGGCAGAGACCCAGTACTTC.

As to this clone: The identical CDR3 is also encoded by other nucleotide sequences in the sample. This chain connects TRBV9 to TRBJ2-1; 7 bases align to TRBD2. After removal of 0 bases from V and 0 bases from J, the junction contained 3 bases not matched to a gene. The length of the CDR3 is 16 residues. From germline, CDR1 is SGDLS and CDR2 YYNGEE. The CDR3 loop is CASSVGGGSSYNEQFF. DNA of the CDR3: TGTGCCAGCAGCGTAGGGGGCGGGAGCTCCTACAATGAGCAGTTCTTC.

This clone was counted between two and nine times. V usage is TRBV10-3 and J usage is TRBJ1-2; D might be TRBD1 (6 bases). The CDR3 runs 16 residues. In germline, CDR1 is ENHRY, CDR2 SYGVKD. V was shortened by 3 bases and J by 8 bases, with 22 bases between the two germline ends. CDR3 in DNA: TGTGCCATCAGTGACCCCCGAGACAGGCGCCGAGGGGGCTACACCTTC. It specifies CAISDPRDRRRGGYTF.

The sample holds one count of this clone. The chain combines TRBV7-9 with TRBJ1-2; D is undetermined. Between the trimmed V and J ends, which lost 0 bases and 8 bases, there was a span of 10 bases. There are 13 residues in the CDR3. The germline CDR1 and CDR2 sequences are SEHNR and FQNEAQ (reference sequence). CDR3 amino acids: CASSLAQGNGYTF. CDR3 DNA: TGTGCCAGCAGCTTAGCGCAAGGGAACGGCTACACCTTC.

This chain joins TRBV2 and TRBJ1-2, with D hard to call. This CDR3 region has 15 residues. V was shortened by 8 bases and J by 4 bases, with 20 bases between the two germline ends. The germline V gene has CDR1 SNHLY and CDR2 FYNNEI. The CDR3 spells CASQNRKGSGYGYTF. In DNA form, the CDR3 reads TGTGCCAGCCAGAATCGAAAAGGGAGTGGCTATGGCTACACCTTC.

CDR3 sequence (DNA): TGTGCCAGTAGTGAGGACAGGTGGAGCAATCAGCCCCAGCATTTT. Translation: CASSEDRWSNQPQHF. This sequence joins TRBV19 and TRBJ1-5; 7 bases fit TRBD1. The V segment lost 5 bases and the J segment 1 base; nucleotides outside the gene matches: 5. The germline V gene encodes CDR1 LNHDA and CDR2 SQIVND (reference sequence). The CDR3 loop spans 15 amino acids.